One sample yielded the 25 T cell receptor beta chains listed below, sequenced in a study of cytomegalovirus exposure and HLA in healthy donors. Assay used: immunoSEQ multiplex PCR; TCRdb lists only in-frame clones, some missing. The sample holds about 240,000 clones, 70% to 90% seen once. The source material was PBMCs. These receptor sequences come from a woman aged 25-40 years in good health and CMV-seropositive.

This chain links TRBV5-6 with TRBJ2-7; the D gene is possibly TRBD1 (6 bases). V was cut by 4 bases and J by 6 bases, with 20 bases left in between. CDR1 and CDR2 from the germline V gene are SGHDT and YYEEEE. The CDR3 loop spans 15 amino acids. CDR3 residues: CASSLGSADSAEQYF. The DNA of the CDR3 is TGTGCCAGCAGCCTTGGATCGGCGGACAGCGCCGAGCAGTACTTC. Looking up the rest from reference TRBV5-6 and TRBJ2-7 gives the full variable domain: DAGVTQSPTHLIKTRGQQVTLRCSPKSGHDTVSWYQQALGQGPQFIFQYYEEEERQRGNFPDRFSGHQFPNYSSELNVNALLLGDSALYLCASSLGSADSAEQYFGPGTRLTVT.

J is TRBJ2-7 and V is TRBV5-1; D call uncertain. V lost 2 bases and J lost 0, with 18 bases in between. The length of the CDR3 is 17 residues. Germline V gives CDR1 SGHRS, CDR2 YFSETQ. CDR3 sequence reads: CASSLFGSGSSSYEQYF. CDR3 bases: TGCGCCAGCAGCTTATTCGGGTCCGGGTCAAGCTCCTACGAGCAGTACTTC.

The table lists this clone with a count of one. The chain joins TRBV6-5 to TRBJ2-1; possibly TRBD2 for D (6 bases). The CDR3 is made up of 14 amino acids. Trimming cost V 2 bases and J 8 bases, with 13 bases left between them. CDR1 is MNHEY, CDR2 SVGAGI, per germline. CDR3 nucleotide sequence: TGTGCCAGCAGTTACCGGGAGCGACCCGATGAGCAGTTCTTC. This gives the protein CASSYRERPDEQFF.

The rearrangement links TRBV27 to TRBJ2-7; TRBD2 might be the D (6 bases). Between the trimmed V and J ends, which lost 3 bases and 4 bases, there was a span of 13 bases. The germline V gene has CDR1 MNHEY and CDR2 SMNVEV (reference sequence). This CDR3 has 14 amino acids. The CDR3 protein is CASSFRGSLYEQYF. CDR3 nucleotide sequence: TGTGCCAGCAGTTTTCGGGGGAGTCTTTACGAGCAGTACTTC.

The chain has TRBV4-1 and TRBJ1-3; unclear D gene. Germline assignment: CDR1 MGHRA and CDR2 YSYEKL. V lost 1 base, J lost 8 bases, and 9 bases lay in between. This CDR3 contains 13 residues. The DNA of the CDR3 is TGCGCCAGCAGCCAAGGGCCAGCGGACACCATATATTTT. This encodes CASSQGPADTIYF.

The V and J genes are TRBV5-4 and TRBJ1-1; 7 bases are shared with TRBD1. The CDR3 consists of 15 residues. Germline V gene sequence: CDR1 SGHNT, CDR2 YYREEE (reference sequence). V was clipped by 2 bases and J by 1 base; unmatched bases: 5. CDR3 bases: TGTGCCAGCAGCTTCAACCCAGGGGGGAACACTGAAGCTTTCTTT. Translated: CASSFNPGGNTEAFF.

The rearrangement links TRBV4-2 to TRBJ1-5; D unclear. Germline V gene sequence: CDR1 LGHNA, CDR2 YNFKEQ. The length of the CDR3 is 13 residues. V lost 5 bases and J 7 bases, leaving 12 bases between the germline ends. The CDR3 is CASSLSTGQPQHF. The CDR3 coding sequence is TGTGCCAGCAGCTTATCTACGGGGCAGCCCCAGCATTTT.

CDR3 residues: CASSFNRGNNEQFF. Here the CDR3 DNA reads TGTGCCAGCAGCTTTAACAGGGGAAACAATGAGCAGTTCTTC. The chain has TRBV5-4 and TRBJ2-1; 7 bases fit TRBD1. The CDR3 consists of 14 residues. After removal of 2 bases from V and 5 bases from J, the junction contained 4 bases not matched to a gene. Germline-derived CDR1 and CDR2 are SGHNT and YYREEE (reference sequence). Full variable domain (missing parts from reference TRBV5-4 and TRBJ2-1): ETGVTQSPTHLIKTRGQQVTLRCSSQSGHNTVSWYQQALGQGPQFIFQYYREEENGRGNFPPRFSGLQFPNYSSELNVNALELDDSALYLCASSFNRGNNEQFFGPGTRLTVL.

The genes are TRBV10-3 and TRBJ2-3; weak D call: TRBD2 (6 bases). This CDR3 spans 14 amino acids. The germline V gene has CDR1 ENHRY and CDR2 SYGVKD. With 6 bases removed from V and 1 base from J, the gap between germline ends came to 11 bases. CDR3 residues: CAIRRLVGTDTQYF. CDR3 bases: TGTGCCATCAGGAGACTAGTTGGCACAGATACGCAGTATTTT.

The rearrangement joins TRBV7-2 to TRBJ2-7; 12 positions match TRBD2. The germline gives CDR1 SGHTA, CDR2 FQGNSA. Unmatched junction bases numbered 9, after V lost 2 bases and J lost 1 base. CDR3 size: 18 residues. CDR3: CASSLRASGRAGSYEQYF. The CDR3 DNA follows: TGTGCCAGCAGCTTAAGGGCTAGCGGGAGGGCCGGTTCCTACGAGCAGTACTTC.

This chain joins TRBV19 and TRBJ2-1, with D possibly TRBD2 on 6 matching bases. The CDR3 runs 15 residues. The germline gives CDR1 LNHDA, CDR2 SQIVND (reference sequence). Trimming shortened V by 5 bases and J by 7 bases, and 18 bases separated the two germline ends. The DNA of the CDR3 is TGTGCCAGTAGTTTAATACCGGGACTTAGGAATGAGCAGTTCTTC. This sequence encodes CASSLIPGLRNEQFF.

The CDR3 DNA is TGCGCCAGCAGGGACAGATTGGTTAACTATGGCTACACCTTC. Amino acids: CASRDRLVNYGYTF. The gene calls are TRBV5-1 and TRBJ1-2; a possible D gene is TRBD1 (6 bases). The CDR3 totals 14 residues. The V end lost 5 bases, the J end lost 1 base, and 12 bases lay between the germline ends. Germline assignment: CDR1 SGHRS and CDR2 YFSETQ.

The CDR3 spells CASSLRGGVTNEKLFF. The CDR3 DNA reads as TGTGCCAGCAGTTTGAGGGGAGGCGTAACTAATGAAAAACTGTTTTTT. The gene calls are TRBV6-6 and TRBJ1-4, with D possibly matching TRBD1 (5 bases). Germline V gives CDR1 MNHNY, CDR2 SVGAGI (reference sequence). The CDR3 covers 16 residues. Deletions cut 4 bases from V and 1 base from J, with 13 bases between.

J is TRBJ1-1 and V is TRBV15; 11 nucleotides match TRBD1. V was pared by 0 bases and J by 4 bases, with 10 bases of the junction left unmatched. CDR1 LNHNV and CDR2 YYDKDF come from the germline V gene (reference sequence). This CDR3 spans 18 amino acids. DNA for the CDR3: TGTGCCACCAGCAGAGATATTCCGGGACAGGGGGTGGGCACTGAAGCTTTCTTT. The encoded protein is CATSRDIPGQGVGTEAFF.

The chain is built from TRBV2 and TRBJ2-7, with a tentative D call TRBD2 (5 bases). There are 12 residues in the CDR3. The V end lost 7 bases, the J end lost 4 bases, and 11 bases lay between the germline ends. Looked up from germline, CDR1 is SNHLY and CDR2 is FYNNEI. The CDR3 DNA reads as TGTGCCAGCAAAAACGGGGTATACGAGCAGTACTTC. Amino acids: CASKNGVYEQYF.

The chain links TRBV20-1 to TRBJ2-5, with D perhaps TRBD2 (6 bases). Germline CDR1 is DFQATT and CDR2 is SNEGSKA (reference sequence). This CDR3 has 11 residues. CDR3 region: CSGRLSETQYF. The CDR3 DNA follows: TGCAGCGGGAGACTCTCGGAGACCCAGTACTTC.

The V gene is TRBV4-1, the J gene TRBJ2-3; D is possibly TRBD2 (6 bases). CDR3 size: 16 residues. Germline CDR1 is MGHRA and CDR2 is YSYEKL. Trimming pared 1 base from V and 1 base from J, leaving 12 bases between. Here the CDR3 reads CASSQVGGSGTDTQYF. Here the CDR3 DNA reads TGCGCCAGCAGCCAAGTCGGGGGTAGTGGCACAGATACGCAGTATTTT.

The V gene is TRBV14, the J gene TRBJ2-7; TRBD1 matches 8 bases. After removal of 1 base from V and 4 bases from J, the junction contained 3 bases not matched to a gene. The length of the CDR3 is 14 residues. Germline loops: CDR1 SGHDN, CDR2 FVKESK. CDR3 sequence: CASSQGYRGYEQYF. The CDR3 nucleotides read TGTGCCAGCAGCCAAGGTTACAGGGGGTACGAGCAGTACTTC.

This sequence joins TRBV5-4 and TRBJ1-4, with TRBD1 as a possible D gene (5 bases). V was pared by 2 bases and J by 6 bases, with 14 bases between. CDR3 length: 15 amino acids. From germline, CDR1 is SGHNT and CDR2 YYREEE (reference sequence). CDR3 DNA: TGTGCCAGCAGCTTTGCGGGGGATTCCGATGAAAAACTGTTTTTT. Translating it yields CASSFAGDSDEKLFF.

This sequence joins TRBV2 and TRBJ1-5, with TRBD1 as a possible D gene (6 bases). This CDR3 contains 19 residues. Germline lookup yields CDR1 SNHLY and CDR2 FYNNEI. V lost 8 bases and J 0 bases, leaving 26 bases between the germline ends. The CDR3 loop reads CASGIAGTLATHSNQPQHF. Here the CDR3 DNA reads TGTGCCAGCGGGATCGCCGGGACACTTGCAACCCATAGCAATCAGCCCCAGCATTTT.

The chain joins TRBV12-5 to TRBJ1-2; 9 nucleotides align to TRBD1. V lost 6 bases to trimming and J lost 6 bases; unmatched junction nucleotides: 2. The CDR3 is 12 amino acids. CDR1 LGHNT and CDR2 FRNRAP come from the germline V gene. CDR3 residues: CASGQGAHGYTF. Written as DNA, the CDR3 is TGTGCTAGTGGACAGGGGGCGCATGGCTACACCTTC.

This clone was counted once. The chain recombines TRBV10-3 with TRBJ2-1; the D gene is possibly TRBD2 (6 bases). The germline gives CDR1 ENHRY, CDR2 SYGVKD. The V end lost 4 bases, the J end lost 3 bases, and 10 bases lay between the germline ends. This CDR3 contains 14 residues. The chain's CDR3 is CAISAAGGYNEQFF. CDR3 coding DNA: TGTGCCATCAGTGCGGCCGGGGGCTACAATGAGCAGTTCTTC.

The rearrangement uses TRBV13 and TRBJ2-5; 8 bases are shared with TRBD2. The CDR3 is 13 residues long. V trimming: 3 bases; J trimming: 8 bases; junction bases outside the gene matches: 5. The germline CDR1 and CDR2 sequences are PRHDT and FYEKMQ (reference sequence). The CDR3 protein is CASSLGTSLTQYF. CDR3 bases: TGTGCCAGCAGCTTGGGGACTAGTTTAACCCAGTACTTC.

The gene calls are TRBV6-1 and TRBJ1-5; no definite D call. The CDR3 covers 18 residues. V lost 0 bases and J lost 0, with 15 bases in between. Germline V gene sequence: CDR1 MNHNS, CDR2 SASEGT. The CDR3 loop is CASSEAPISPGSNQPQHF. CDR3 DNA sequence: TGTGCCAGCAGTGAAGCGCCCATAAGCCCGGGTAGCAATCAGCCCCAGCATTTT.

The chain couples TRBV19 to TRBJ1-1; 8 bases are a match to TRBD1. CDR3 length equals 12 residues. With V trimmed by 4 bases and J by 11 bases, 6 bases remained unmatched. Per germline, CDR1 LNHDA and CDR2 SQIVND (reference sequence). As DNA, the CDR3 is TGTGCCAGTAGTACTTGGACAGGGAGGGCTTTCTTT. It translates to CASSTWTGRAFF.